This TCR beta chain was sequenced for a study of T-cell reconstitution after alpha-beta-depleted transplantation in children. The CDR3 has 14 amino acids. From germline, CDR1 is SGHRS and CDR2 YFSETQ. V lost 0 bases and J lost 3, with 8 bases in between. Using unique molecular identifiers, the investigators prepared the TCRbeta library. TCRdb reprocessed the PCR reads with MiXCR, giving one entry per CDR3 protein. This table has around 700,000 distinct CDR3 sequences, around 13% appearing once. Study-wide points: Reportedly, roughly two months post-transplant, alpha-beta T cells arose from several hundred expanded graft clones. Surviving recipient T cells and thymic progenitors accounted for the high day-60 TCRbeta diversity observed in some patients. Among T cells one year after transplant, newly produced cells accounted for most counts and diversity.

Regarding this clonotype: Antigen: not known.

The source was PBMCs, collected before TCRalphabeta/CD19-depleted stem cell transplant. This sequence joins TRBV5-1 and TRBJ2-3, with D unclear. This receptor was obtained from a girl aged 2 to 9 with congenital amegakaryocytic thrombocytopenia, due to receive a stem cell transplant. The CDR3 spells CASSLASQTDTQYF. In DNA form, the CDR3 reads TGCGCCAGCAGCTTGGCGAGCCAAACAGATACGCAGTATTTT.